This T cell receptor beta chain was obtained from a study of prognosis after radiotherapy for stage I lung cancer. Study information: Aged about 53 to 90 years, with a median of around 74 years, the patients were 10 to 15 men and roughly six women. Whole-study findings and limits: After stereotactic body radiation therapy, patients with later distant metastases showed lower Shannon entropy. After stereotactic body radiation therapy, median unique TCR clones were some 6,900, down from around 9,500.

This clonotype was recorded at least ten times. The antigen remains undetermined. Genomic DNA was subjected to two-round multiplex PCR for amplification of TCR beta CDR3. Individual primers that were specific to each TRBV and TRBJ gene served in first-round PCR. TCRdb reprocessed the multiplex PCR reads with MiXCR, giving one entry per CDR3 protein. The data hold around 30,000 distinct CDR3 sequences, with under 40% observed a single time. Patients were all node-negative on CT and PET/CT, lacking prior chemotherapy, radiotherapy or other malignancies. This clonotype was obtained from a donor over 45 with non-small cell lung cancer. This material consisted of PBMCs, taken before or after stereotactic body radiation therapy (not recorded which).

In DNA form, the CDR3 reads TGTGCCACCAGCAGAGATGGGTTGGGGGTCGGGCAGCCCCAGCATTTT. Translated, it gives CATSRDGLGVGQPQHF. The rearrangement uses TRBV15 and TRBJ1-5, with D possibly TRBD1 on 5 matching bases. The CDR3 runs to 16 residues. Trimming removed 0 bases from V and 7 bases from J, with 16 bases in between. Looked up from germline, CDR1 is LNHNV and CDR2 is YYDKDF (reference sequence).